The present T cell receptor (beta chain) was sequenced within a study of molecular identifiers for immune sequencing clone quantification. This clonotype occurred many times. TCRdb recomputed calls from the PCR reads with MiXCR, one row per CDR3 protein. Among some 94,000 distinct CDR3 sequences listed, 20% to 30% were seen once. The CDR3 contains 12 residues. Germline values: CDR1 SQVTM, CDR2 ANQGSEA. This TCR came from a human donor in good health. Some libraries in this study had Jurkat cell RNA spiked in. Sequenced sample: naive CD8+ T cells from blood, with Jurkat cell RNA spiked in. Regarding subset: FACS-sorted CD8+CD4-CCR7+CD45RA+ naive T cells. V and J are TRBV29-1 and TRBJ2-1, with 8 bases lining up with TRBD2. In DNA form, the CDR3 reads TGCACCACTGGGATAGCGGGACCCGGCCTGTTCTTC. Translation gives CTTGIAGPGLFF.